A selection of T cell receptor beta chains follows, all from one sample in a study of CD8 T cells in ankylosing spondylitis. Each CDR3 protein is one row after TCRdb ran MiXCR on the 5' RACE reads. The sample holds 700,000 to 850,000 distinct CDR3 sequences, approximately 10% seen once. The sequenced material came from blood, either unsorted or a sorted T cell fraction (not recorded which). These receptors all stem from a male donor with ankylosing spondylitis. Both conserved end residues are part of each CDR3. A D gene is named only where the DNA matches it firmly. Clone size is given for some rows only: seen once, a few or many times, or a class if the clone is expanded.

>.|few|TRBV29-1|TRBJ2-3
CSVPIPGKDTQYF
TGCAGCGTTCCCATACCCGGTAAAGATACGCAGTATTTT
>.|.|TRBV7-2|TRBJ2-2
CASRWGPLNTGELFF
TGTGCCAGCAGGTGGGGGCCGTTGAACACCGGGGAGCTGTTTTTT
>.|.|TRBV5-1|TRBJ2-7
CASSLELAYYEQYF
TGCGCCAGCAGCTTGGAACTAGCTTACTACGAGCAGTACTTC
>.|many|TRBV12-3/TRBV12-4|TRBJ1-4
CASSLHGVTNEKLFF
TGTGCCAGCAGTTTACACGGGGTCACTAATGAAAAACTGTTTTTT
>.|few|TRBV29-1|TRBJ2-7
CSVEDWAYEQYF
TGCAGCGTTGAAGATTGGGCCTACGAGCAGTACTTC
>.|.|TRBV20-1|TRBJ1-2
CSASLGSVYGYTF
TGCAGTGCTAGCCTGGGCAGTGTCTATGGCTACACCTTC
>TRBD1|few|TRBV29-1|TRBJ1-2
CSVRDSTRKGGYTF
TGCAGCGTTCGGGACAGCACAAGAAAAGGAGGCTACACCTTC
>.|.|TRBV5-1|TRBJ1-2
CASSSRGGTGYGYTF
TGCGCCAGCAGCTCCCGAGGCGGCACTGGCTATGGCTACACCTTC
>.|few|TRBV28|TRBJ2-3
CASSTVSDTQYF
TGTGCCAGCAGTACGGTCTCAGATACGCAGTATTTT
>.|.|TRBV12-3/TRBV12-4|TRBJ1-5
CASSFSVTQPQHF
TGTGCCAGCAGTTTCTCGGTGACTCAGCCCCAGCATTTT
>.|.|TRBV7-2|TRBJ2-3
CASSRGVATDTQYF
TGTGCCAGCAGCAGAGGGGTGGCCACAGATACGCAGTATTTT
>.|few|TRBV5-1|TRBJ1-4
CASSLGDPSGTNNEKLFF
TGCGCCAGCAGCTTGGGGGACCCCTCCGGGACGAATAATGAAAAACTGTTTTTT
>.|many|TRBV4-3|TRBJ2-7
CASSQDHISKQYF
TGCGCCAGCAGCCAAGATCATATAAGTAAGCAGTACTTC
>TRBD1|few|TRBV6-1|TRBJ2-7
CASSAQGARLSYEQYF
TGTGCCAGCAGTGCACAGGGGGCCCGCCTATCCTACGAGCAGTACTTC
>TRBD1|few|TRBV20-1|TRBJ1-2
CSAPTPGQGNGYTF
TGCAGTGCTCCGACCCCCGGACAGGGGAACGGCTACACCTTC
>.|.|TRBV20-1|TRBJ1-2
CSARPTATNYGYTF
TGCAGTGCTAGACCGACGGCAACTAACTATGGCTACACCTTC